Below are 23 T cell receptor beta chains sequenced from a single sample in a study of human T cells and chemical hapten exposure. Time point specified: patch test 2, 6 weeks after DPC sensitization. Treatment noted: therapeutic diphenylcyclopropenone sensitization with weekly scalp DPC. TCRdb ran MiXCR on the RACE reads and lists one entry per CDR3 protein. The table lists about 350,000 distinct CDR3 sequences, nearly 6.5% of them singletons. Material: whole blood, obtained in connection with sensitization to the hapten diphenylcyclopropenone (DPC). The receptors here all came from a woman aged 18-29 years with alopecia areata. Some clones in this sample may be carry-over from other donors' samples.

In this sample, this clonotype turned up a few times. The chain links TRBV29-1 to TRBJ2-3; the match to TRBD2 covers 9 bases. Germline CDR1 is SQVTM and CDR2 is ANQGSEA. This CDR3 is built from 16 residues. The V gene end was trimmed by 1 base and the J gene end by 0 bases; junction bases not matched to a gene: 5. The CDR3 nucleotides read TGCAGCGTTGAAGGCGACACTAGCGGGAGCACAGATACGCAGTATTTT. Translating it yields CSVEGDTSGSTDTQYF.

CDR3 amino acids: CASSQGFRGEQYF. The CDR3 DNA follows: TGCGCCAGCAGCCAAGGGTTTCGGGGTGAGCAGTACTTC. This chain uses TRBV4-3 with TRBJ2-7; TRBD2 is a possible D gene (5 bases). The germline V gene has CDR1 LGHNA and CDR2 YSLEER. V shed 1 base and J shed 7 bases, with 11 bases lying between them. CDR3 length: 13 residues.

This clonotype was recorded a few times. The V and J genes are TRBV28 and TRBJ1-2; TRBD1 is a possible D gene (5 bases). CDR1 and CDR2 (germline): MDHEN, SYDVKM. This CDR3 region has 16 residues. V lost 5 bases and J 8 bases, leaving 24 bases between the germline ends. CDR3 loop: CASSGFSEGPTGGYTF. In nucleotides, the CDR3 is TGTGCCAGCAGTGGGTTCTCGGAGGGACCCACCGGAGGCTACACCTTC.

This clonotype was counted at least ten times. The rearrangement uses TRBV5-1 and TRBJ2-3; the match to TRBD2 covers 13 bases. The germline gives CDR1 SGHRS, CDR2 YFSETQ. The CDR3 is 16 amino acids. The V segment lost 4 bases and the J segment 1 base; nucleotides outside the gene matches: 3. The CDR3 DNA reads as TGCGCCAGCAGCCGCGGACTAGCGGGGGGCACAGATACGCAGTATTTT. Protein sequence: CASSRGLAGGTDTQYF.

This clonotype was found a few times. The DNA for the CDR3 is TGCGCCAGCAGCGGGACTACGAACTTCCAAGAGACCCAGTACTTC. It codes for CASSGTTNFQETQYF. The gene calls are TRBV5-1 and TRBJ2-5, with 7 bases that match TRBD2. Germline CDR1 is SGHRS and CDR2 is YFSETQ. Trimming removed 4 bases from V and 1 base from J; junction bases left unmatched: 7. The CDR3 spans 15 residues.

This clonotype was found a few times. The chain carries TRBV27 and TRBJ1-1; D not resolved. The CDR3 runs to 13 residues. The V gene's germline CDR1 is MNHEY and CDR2 SMNVEV (reference sequence). Trimming removed 4 bases from V and 1 base from J, with 7 bases in between. The CDR3 sequence is CASSSKGNTEAFF. CDR3 nucleotides: TGTGCCAGCAGTTCCAAGGGGAACACTGAAGCTTTCTTT.

In its sample, this clonotype was seen many times. The chain recombines TRBV7-3 with TRBJ1-2; possibly TRBD1 for D (5 bases). Germline lookup yields CDR1 SGHTA and CDR2 FQGTGA. Trimming pared 5 bases from V and 0 bases from J, leaving 7 bases between. The CDR3 runs to 13 residues. CDR3 residues: CASSPGPNYGYTF. The CDR3 DNA reads as TGTGCCAGCAGCCCAGGGCCTAACTATGGCTACACCTTC.

This clonotype appeared once. As DNA, the CDR3 is TGTGCCAGCAGCCGACTAGAACGGGCTGAGCAGTTCTTC. Its translation: CASSRLERAEQFF. This sequence joins TRBV6-2 or TRBV6-3 and TRBJ2-1, with D perhaps matching TRBD2 (6 bases). CDR1 is MNHEY, CDR2 SVGEGT, per germline. V was pared by 6 bases and J by 9 bases, with 15 bases between. The CDR3 covers 13 residues.

This clonotype was seen at least ten times. The chain links TRBV12-3 or TRBV12-4 to TRBJ2-7; no clear D. The germline V and J ends were trimmed by 4 bases and 7 bases, with 14 bases remaining between them. This CDR3 is built from 13 residues. CDR3 amino acids: CASSSRIGGEQYF. The CDR3 bases are TGTGCCAGCAGTTCGCGGATCGGTGGGGAGCAGTACTTC.

This clonotype was seen a few times. This chain links TRBV18 with TRBJ1-1, with D uncertain. Germline assignment: CDR1 KGHSH and CDR2 LQKENI. Trimming shortened V by 3 bases and J by 0 bases, and 5 bases separated the two germline ends. The CDR3 consists of 13 residues. CDR3 sequence reads: CASSPEVNTEAFF. The CDR3 nucleotides read TGTGCCAGCTCACCCGAGGTGAACACTGAAGCTTTCTTT.

In its sample, this clonotype was seen many times. The chain has TRBV28 and TRBJ2-7; 10 bases fit TRBD2. This CDR3 has 17 residues. J was trimmed by 0 bases and V by 3 bases; bases with no gene match: 8. The germline CDR1 and CDR2 sequences are MDHEN and SYDVKM. This CDR3 reads CASSFASGGDLSYEQYF. The DNA of the CDR3 is TGTGCCAGCAGTTTTGCGAGCGGGGGGGACCTCTCCTACGAGCAGTACTTC.

This clonotype was found a few times. This sequence joins TRBV10-2 and TRBJ2-3; D is unclear. The V end lost 0 bases, the J end lost 3 bases, and 13 bases lay between the germline ends. Germline V lookup: CDR1 WSHSY, CDR2 SAAADI. This CDR3 spans 16 amino acids. CDR3 region: CASSESARLATDTQYF. The CDR3 bases are TGCGCCAGCAGTGAGTCCGCGCGGTTGGCGACAGATACGCAGTATTTT.

The chain recombines TRBV27 with TRBJ2-1; 8 nucleotides line up with TRBD1. CDR1 and CDR2 from the germline V gene are MNHEY and SMNVEV (reference sequence). This CDR3 has 13 amino acids. With V trimmed by 5 bases and J by 9 bases, 6 bases remained unmatched. CDR3 bases: TGTGCCAGCAGTGTGACAGGGGCCCGTGAGCAGTTCTTC. Its translation is CASSVTGAREQFF.

There are many counts of this clonotype. V and J are TRBV7-2 and TRBJ2-5; either TRBD1 or TRBD2 may supply D (5 bases each). CDR1 and CDR2 from the germline V gene are SGHTA and FQGNSA. The CDR3 runs 17 residues. The V end lost 1 base, the J end lost 0 bases, and 15 bases lay between the germline ends. This chain's CDR3 is CASSLGDPLSNQETQYF. CDR3 DNA sequence: TGTGCCAGCAGCTTAGGGGACCCACTATCCAACCAAGAGACCCAGTACTTC.

This clonotype was observed many times. V and J are TRBV24-1 and TRBJ1-1; no clear D. Deletions cut 4 bases from V and 0 bases from J, with 5 bases between. The CDR3 has 13 amino acids. CDR1 is KGHDR, CDR2 SFDVKD, per germline. The CDR3 sequence: CATSDTMNTEAFF. The CDR3 nucleotides are TGTGCCACCAGTGACACAATGAACACTGAAGCTTTCTTT.

The genes are TRBV12-3 or TRBV12-4 and TRBJ1-1; D ambiguous. The CDR3 is made up of 11 amino acids. Trimming removed 10 bases at V and 7 bases at J, with 13 bases between. CDR3: CATYRPGEAFF. The CDR3 nucleotides are TGTGCCACCTACCGACCGGGTGAAGCTTTCTTT.

The V and J genes are TRBV2 and TRBJ1-1, with TRBD1 identical over 8 bases. V lost 5 bases and J lost 10; bases outside the gene matches: 15. The CDR3 extends over 15 amino acids. Per germline, CDR1 SNHLY and CDR2 FYNNEI. DNA for the CDR3: TGTGCCAGCAGTCCGGATTACGGACAGGGCCGGGGAGCTTTCTTT. Residues: CASSPDYGQGRGAFF.

In this sample, this clonotype turned up a few times. This rearrangement joins TRBV28 to TRBJ1-2; D remains ambiguous. Looked up from germline, CDR1 is MDHEN and CDR2 is SYDVKM. CDR3 size: 15 residues. V was trimmed by 5 bases and J by 6 bases, leaving 19 bases between them. CDR3 bases: TGTGCCAGCAGTCCTAATCGAGGGAGATATGATGGCTACACCTTC. Residues: CASSPNRGRYDGYTF.

This clonotype was seen at least ten times. This chain connects TRBV5-1 to TRBJ2-7, with 8 bases fitting TRBD1. V trimming: 4 bases; J trimming: 5 bases; junction bases outside the gene matches: 8. Looked up from germline, CDR1 is SGHRS and CDR2 is YFSETQ. The CDR3 consists of 14 residues. The CDR3 region has the DNA TGCGCCAGCAGCGAGGGACAGGAGGTTAACGAGCAGTACTTC. It specifies CASSEGQEVNEQYF.

V and J are TRBV28 and TRBJ2-7, with TRBD2 matching over 13 bases. The CDR3 extends over 15 amino acids. CDR1 MDHEN and CDR2 SYDVKM come from the germline V gene. J lost 4 bases, V lost 5 bases, and 5 bases had no gene match. For the CDR3, the DNA is TGTGCCAGCAGTCCAGGACTAGCGGGGGAGTACGAGCAGTACTTC. It yields the protein CASSPGLAGEYEQYF.

This clonotype showed up many times. The chain uses TRBV12-3 or TRBV12-4 and TRBJ1-1; D is unclear. The CDR3 sequence is 13 residues long. Between the trimmed V and J ends, which lost 4 bases and 4 bases, there was a span of 10 bases. CDR3 in amino acids: CASSWGDRTEAFF. In DNA form, the CDR3 reads TGTGCCAGCAGTTGGGGTGATCGCACTGAAGCTTTCTTT.

The chain employs TRBV24-1 and TRBJ1-1; no clear D gene. The CDR3 spans 12 residues. The V end was cut by 4 bases, the J end by 7 bases, with 9 bases between. The V gene's germline CDR1 is KGHDR and CDR2 SFDVKD. CDR3 coding DNA: TGTGCCACCAGTGAATCGAAGGGTGAAGCTTTCTTT. Protein sequence: CATSESKGEAFF.

Of note for this clonotype: The junction differs from germline at one of its ends, possibly a read error. The chain uses TRBV28 and TRBJ2-5; tentative D call: TRBD2 (6 bases). The CDR3 loop spans 14 amino acids. The germline V gene has CDR1 MDHEN and CDR2 SYDVKM. The CDR3 loop reads CASSSPGGGETQYF. In DNA form, the CDR3 reads TGTGCCAGCAGTTCCCCGGGCGGAGGGGAGACCCAGTACTTT.